The clone carrying this T cell receptor beta chain qualifies as medium-sized. The antigen is undetermined. This CDR3 is 15 amino acids long. V gave up 5 bases and J gave up 0 bases, with 13 bases separating them. Germline CDR1 is LNHDA and CDR2 is SQIVND (reference sequence). This entry belongs to a study of T cell repertoires in aging, cancer and after chemotherapy. General study findings and limits: In healthy donors, age-related TCR diversity loss mainly reflected lost richness. Untreated cancer patients had significantly lower blood TCR diversity than age-matched healthy donors. In each cancer cohort, median generation probability increased across chemotherapy, suggesting thymic output rebounded.

Amplification of TCR beta used genomic DNA extracted from peripheral blood. Rearranged V-D-J TRB sequences were amplified with a mixed TRB-A/B primer pool. TCRdb ran MiXCR on the multiplex PCR reads and lists one entry per CDR3 protein. The sample carries over a thousand distinct CDR3 sequences, roughly 24% recorded once. Specimen: blood. The TCR sequence derives from a human donor with a solid tumor. The chain employs TRBV19 and TRBJ1-2; tentatively, D is TRBD1 (6 bases). CDR3 sequence: CASSSDSAANYGYTF. The CDR3 DNA follows: TGTGCCAGTAGTTCGGACAGTGCTGCTAACTATGGCTACACCTTC.